Shown below are 25 T cell receptor beta chains from a single sample sequenced in a study of PD-L1 blockade in urothelial cancer (dated by TCRdb to about 2017). Library generation was performed with the immunoSEQ multiplex PCR assay. TCRdb obtained this table from immuneACCESS and retained in-frame rearrangements with V and J assigned. These tables miss some clones; where compared with another copy, unresolved V genes account for less than half of the shortfall, and the remainder is unexplained. This sample holds fewer than 90,000 clones; 80% to 95% were observed only once. 0.87% of the sample is held by the ten biggest clonotypes. The sample's time point label, in plain terms: peripheral blood 6 weeks after treatment start. This material consisted of PBMCs, taken around atezolizumab (anti-PD-L1) treatment. These receptors were taken from a woman of 80 years or more with urothelial cancer.

The chain couples TRBV5-1 to TRBJ2-1, with 9 nucleotides matching TRBD1. The V and J ends lost 0 bases and 3 bases, in that order; junction bases with no gene match: 4. The CDR3 has 16 amino acids. Germline CDR1 reads SGHRS; CDR2 reads YFSETQ. The CDR3 region has the DNA TGCGCCAGCAGCTTGGGAGGGACAGGGAACTACAATGAGCAGTTCTTC. As protein: CASSLGGTGNYNEQFF.

The chain is built from TRBV30 and TRBJ2-5; TRBD2 agrees at 8 bases. V trimming: 0 bases; J trimming: 3 bases; junction bases outside the gene matches: 0. From germline, CDR1 is GTSNPN and CDR2 SVGIG (reference sequence). The length of the CDR3 is 13 residues. The DNA of the CDR3 is TGTGCCTGGAGTGTACTAGCGGAAGAGACCCAGTACTTC. It encodes CAWSVLAEETQYF.

Only one count was recorded for this clone. The V gene is TRBV7-9, the J gene TRBJ1-5, with no clear D. CDR1 is SEHNR, CDR2 FQNEAQ, per germline (reference sequence). The CDR3 length is 18 residues. V lost 0 bases and J 0 bases, leaving 15 bases between the germline ends. The CDR3 DNA sequence: TGTGCCAGCAGCTTAGCGGGTGCGGGGATCGTTAGCAATCAGCCCCAGCATTTT. Translation gives CASSLAGAGIVSNQPQHF.

This clone has just one count. This chain connects TRBV5-6 to TRBJ1-5; tentatively, D is TRBD1 (6 bases). The CDR3 totals 16 residues. Germline CDR1 and CDR2: SGHDT and YYEEEE. Trimming removed 1 base from V and 3 bases from J, with 14 bases in between. CDR3 coding DNA: TGTGCCAGCAGCTTGTCGGGGGGCGCCGACAATCAGCCCCAGCATTTT. It translates to CASSLSGGADNQPQHF.

The chain carries TRBV7-9 and TRBJ2-7; D unresolved. With 1 base removed from V and 2 bases from J, the gap between germline ends came to 12 bases. Germline V gene sequence: CDR1 SEHNR, CDR2 FQNEAQ (reference sequence). There are 15 residues in the CDR3. The DNA of the CDR3 is TGTGCCAGCAGCTTAGGACGCGGTCCTCCCTACGAGCAGTACTTC. Protein sequence: CASSLGRGPPYEQYF. Variable domain in full (rest from reference TRBV7-9 and TRBJ2-7): DTGVSQNPRHKITKRGQNVTFRCDPISEHNRLYWYRQTLGQGPEFLTYFQNEAQLEKSRLLSDRFSAERPKGSFSTLEIQRTEQGDSAMYLCASSLGRGPPYEQYFGPGTRLTVT.

The chain carries TRBV7-6 and TRBJ2-2; a possible D gene is TRBD2 (5 bases). Between the trimmed V and J ends, which lost 2 bases and 2 bases, there was a span of 18 bases. Looked up from germline, CDR1 is SGHVS and CDR2 is FNYEAQ. The CDR3 is made up of 18 amino acids. In nucleotides, the CDR3 is TGTGCCAGCAGCTTATACCCCCCAGAGGGATCTAACACCGGGGAGCTGTTTTTT. Protein: CASSLYPPEGSNTGELFF.

This chain uses TRBV7-9 with TRBJ1-1; no reliable D call. The germline CDR1 and CDR2 sequences are SEHNR and FQNEAQ (reference sequence). This CDR3 has 15 residues. Trimming shortened V by 7 bases and J by 0 bases, and 15 bases separated the two germline ends. The CDR3: CASNVHGGMNTEAFF. CDR3 in DNA: TGTGCCAGCAACGTTCACGGCGGGATGAACACTGAAGCTTTCTTT. The full variable domain, its missing parts supplied by reference TRBV7-9 and TRBJ1-1, is DTGVSQNPRHKITKRGQNVTFRCDPISEHNRLYWYRQTLGQGPEFLTYFQNEAQLEKSRLLSDRFSAERPKGSFSTLEIQRTEQGDSAMYLCASNVHGGMNTEAFFGQGTRLTVV.

This clone came up once. J is TRBJ2-1 and V is TRBV5-1, with unresolved D. Trimming stripped 1 base from V and 7 bases from J, with 6 bases between. Germline V gene data show CDR1 as SGHRS and CDR2 as YFSETQ. The CDR3 contains 12 residues. CDR3 in DNA: TGCGCCAGCAGCTTGCCCGGGAATGAGCAGTTCTTC. Translation gives CASSLPGNEQFF.

Only a few counts were recorded for this clone. The V call is TRBV5-6, the J call TRBJ2-7; TRBD1 is a possible D gene (7 bases). V was pared by 1 base and J by 0 bases, with 11 bases between. Germline V CDR1 and CDR2: SGHDT, YYEEEE. The CDR3 has 15 amino acids. The CDR3 sequence: CASSLPGGSSYEQYF. DNA of the CDR3: TGTGCCAGCAGCTTGCCAGGGGGGAGCTCCTACGAGCAGTACTTC. Looking up the rest from reference TRBV5-6 and TRBJ2-7 gives the full variable domain: DAGVTQSPTHLIKTRGQQVTLRCSPKSGHDTVSWYQQALGQGPQFIFQYYEEEERQRGNFPDRFSGHQFPNYSSELNVNALLLGDSALYLCASSLPGGSSYEQYFGPGTRLTVT.

The chain couples TRBV2 to TRBJ1-4, with D perhaps matching TRBD1 (6 bases). Germline loops: CDR1 SNHLY, CDR2 FYNNEI. This CDR3 contains 16 residues. Trimming shortened V by 1 base and J by 7 bases, and 16 bases separated the two germline ends. The CDR3 is CASSEGGLRSGEKLFF. Written as DNA, the CDR3 is TGTGCCAGCAGTGAAGGGGGGCTAAGGTCTGGTGAAAAACTGTTTTTT.

This clone has just one count. The chain combines TRBV14 with TRBJ1-1; D uncertain. Trimming shortened V by 1 base and J by 10 bases, and 4 bases separated the two germline ends. The CDR3 contains 10 residues. Germline lookup yields CDR1 SGHDN and CDR2 FVKESK. DNA for the CDR3: TGTGCCAGCAGCCAAGTCGTAGCTTTCTTT. Its translation is CASSQVVAFF.

In DNA, the CDR3 is TGTGCCAGTAGTATGGGGCAGGGGGCGGATGAGCAGTTCTTC. Translated, it gives CASSMGQGADEQFF. The gene calls are TRBV19 and TRBJ2-1; 8 bases align to TRBD1. This CDR3 has 14 amino acids. Germline values: CDR1 LNHDA, CDR2 SQIVND (reference sequence). V was pared by 3 bases and J by 8 bases, with 6 bases of the junction left unmatched.

The chain is built from TRBV6-1 and TRBJ2-2; 10 bases match TRBD1. Germline CDR1 and CDR2: MNHNS and SASEGT. V shed 4 bases and J 6 bases; nucleotides not matched to a gene: 5. The CDR3 totals 15 residues. The CDR3 reads CASSAGTGAAGELFF. For the CDR3, the DNA is TGTGCCAGCAGTGCCGGGACAGGGGCGGCCGGGGAGCTGTTTTTT.

The table lists this clone with a count of one. The gene calls are TRBV28 and TRBJ2-7; weak D call: TRBD1 (5 bases). Germline V gene data show CDR1 as MDHEN and CDR2 as SYDVKM. The CDR3 consists of 12 residues. V lost 6 bases to trimming and J lost 3 bases, with 9 bases between them. CDR3 sequence: CASRAGLYEQYF. CDR3 in DNA: TGTGCCAGCAGGGCAGGGCTCTACGAGCAGTACTTC.

The CDR3 nucleotides read TGTGCCACCAGAAATCCCCCGGGGACAGGGGGCCGGAGTGGCTACACCTTC. Translating gives CATRNPPGTGGRSGYTF. This chain joins TRBV19 and TRBJ1-2; 12 positions agree with TRBD1. V lost 10 bases, J lost 7 bases, and 19 bases stayed unmatched. The CDR3 is 17 residues long. Germline CDR1 LNHDA, CDR2 SQIVND (reference sequence).

The chain carries TRBV5-6 and TRBJ1-1; 9 nucleotides match TRBD1. Trimming cost V 0 bases and J 1 base; bases outside gene matches: 4. CDR3 length equals 16 residues. Germline values: CDR1 SGHDT, CDR2 YYEEEE. As DNA, the CDR3 is TGTGCCAGCAGCTTGGGGACAGGGGACGAGAACACTGAAGCTTTCTTT. This translates into CASSLGTGDENTEAFF.

The V call is TRBV19, the J call TRBJ2-1; 8 bases are a match to TRBD1. The J segment lost 0 bases and the V segment lost 5 bases, leaving 6 bases of the junction unmatched. CDR1 and CDR2 from the germline V gene are LNHDA and SQIVND (reference sequence). The CDR3 has 16 residues. The CDR3 protein is CASSPWTGSSYNEQFF. Here the CDR3 DNA reads TGTGCCAGTAGTCCTTGGACAGGGAGCTCCTACAATGAGCAGTTCTTC.

J is TRBJ1-3 and V is TRBV13; 7 bases are shared with TRBD1. Germline V CDR1 and CDR2: PRHDT, FYEKMQ (reference sequence). Unmatched junction bases numbered 3, after V lost 4 bases and J lost 3 bases. This CDR3 has 14 residues. In DNA form, the CDR3 reads TGTGCCAGCAGCTCCCAGGGGGATGGAAACACCATATATTTT. Residues: CASSSQGDGNTIYF.

V gene TRBV5-1 combines with J gene TRBJ2-3; D is perhaps TRBD1 (6 bases). This CDR3 is built from 18 residues. The germline CDR1 and CDR2 sequences are SGHRS and YFSETQ. Trimming cost V 0 bases and J 4 bases, with 21 bases left between them. The CDR3 loop is CASSLVGRGRNRPDTQYF. CDR3 nucleotide sequence: TGCGCCAGCAGCTTGGTTGGCAGGGGAAGAAATCGTCCAGATACGCAGTATTTT.

CDR3 region: CASSLGGTYNEQFF. DNA of the CDR3: TGTGCCAGCAGCTTAGGCGGGACCTACAATGAGCAGTTCTTC. The J gene is TRBJ2-1, the V gene TRBV7-6; possible D gene TRBD2, 6 bases. Trimming left V 1 base short and J 2 bases short, with 6 bases between. The CDR3 length is 14 residues. CDR1 SGHVS and CDR2 FNYEAQ come from the germline V gene.

This sequence joins TRBV28 and TRBJ2-3; 9 bases map to TRBD1. This CDR3 is 17 amino acids long. After removal of 8 bases from V and 2 bases from J, the junction contained 14 bases not matched to a gene. From germline, CDR1 is MDHEN and CDR2 SYDVKM. The CDR3 coding sequence is TGTGCCAGCTGCCCTTCTTATAGGACAGGGGCCACAGATACGCAGTATTTT. This sequence encodes CASCPSYRTGATDTQYF.

The chain employs TRBV27 and TRBJ1-4; 8 bases are a match to TRBD1. V trimming: 5 bases; J trimming: 8 bases; junction bases outside the gene matches: 7. The CDR3 length is 14 residues. Germline assignment: CDR1 MNHEY and CDR2 SMNVEV (reference sequence). The CDR3 sequence is CASSRTGTNEKLFF. For the CDR3, the DNA is TGTGCCAGCAGTCGGACAGGGACAAACGAAAAACTGTTTTTT.

The rearrangement joins TRBV5-4 to TRBJ2-6, with 11 bases that match TRBD1. In germline, CDR1 is SGHNT, CDR2 YYREEE (reference sequence). The CDR3 spans 18 residues. The V gene end was trimmed by 4 bases and the J gene end by 2 bases; junction bases not matched to a gene: 8. CDR3 coding DNA: TGTGCCAGCAGCGATCCGGGACAGGGGGTTCCTGGGGCCAACGTCCTGACTTTC. As protein: CASSDPGQGVPGANVLTF.

The chain couples TRBV30 to TRBJ2-5, with a possible D match to TRBD2 (6 bases). CDR1 and CDR2 from the germline V gene are GTSNPN and SVGIG (reference sequence). Between the trimmed V and J ends, which lost 3 bases and 4 bases, there was a span of 12 bases. CDR3 length: 13 residues. The CDR3 loop is CAWRGGVGETQYF. Written as DNA, the CDR3 is TGTGCCTGGAGGGGGGGAGTCGGAGAGACCCAGTACTTC.

The CDR3 nucleotides are TGTGCCACTGATAGCGGGAGGTACAATGAGCAGTTCTTC. Translated, it gives CATDSGRYNEQFF. The rearrangement uses TRBV6-1 and TRBJ2-1; the match to TRBD2 covers 10 bases. The J segment lost 4 bases and the V segment lost 10 bases, leaving 4 bases of the junction unmatched. Germline CDR1 and CDR2: MNHNS and SASEGT. The length of the CDR3 is 13 residues.